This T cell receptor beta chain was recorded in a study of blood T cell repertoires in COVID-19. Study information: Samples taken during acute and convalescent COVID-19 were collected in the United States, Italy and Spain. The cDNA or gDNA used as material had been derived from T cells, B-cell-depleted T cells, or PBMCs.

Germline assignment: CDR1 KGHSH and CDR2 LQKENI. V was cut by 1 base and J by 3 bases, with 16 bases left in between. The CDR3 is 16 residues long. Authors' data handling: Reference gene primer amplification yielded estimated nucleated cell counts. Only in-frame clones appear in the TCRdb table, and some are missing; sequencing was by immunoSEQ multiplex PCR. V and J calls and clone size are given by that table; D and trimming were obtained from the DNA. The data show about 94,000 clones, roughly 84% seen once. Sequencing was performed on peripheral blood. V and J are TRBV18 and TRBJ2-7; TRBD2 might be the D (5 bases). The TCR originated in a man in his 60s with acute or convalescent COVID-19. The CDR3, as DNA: TGTGCCAGCTCACCACGGATGGCCACCGGAGGCTACGAGCAGTACTTC. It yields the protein CASSPRMATGGYEQYF.